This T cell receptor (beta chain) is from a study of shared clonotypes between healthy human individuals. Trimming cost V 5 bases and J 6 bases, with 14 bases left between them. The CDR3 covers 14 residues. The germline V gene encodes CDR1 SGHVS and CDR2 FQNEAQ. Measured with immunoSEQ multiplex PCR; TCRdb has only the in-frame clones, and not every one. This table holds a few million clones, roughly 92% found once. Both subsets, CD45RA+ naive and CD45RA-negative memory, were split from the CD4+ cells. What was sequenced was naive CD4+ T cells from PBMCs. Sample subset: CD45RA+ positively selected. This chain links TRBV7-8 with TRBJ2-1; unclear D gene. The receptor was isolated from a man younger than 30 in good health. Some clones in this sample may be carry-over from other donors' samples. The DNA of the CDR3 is TGTGCCAGCAGCCCCTCACGGACCGGCAATGAGCAGTTCTTC. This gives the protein CASSPSRTGNEQFF.